The rows below give T cell receptor beta chains drawn from one sample of a study of blood T cell repertoires in COVID-19. Profiled with immunoSEQ multiplex PCR; TCRdb holds only in-frame clones, not every one. The table records fewer than 75,000 clones, 75% to 90% of them present only once. Specimen: peripheral blood. The receptors come from a man aged 45-65 years with active COVID-19. CDR3s include the opening cysteine and the closing phenylalanine or tryptophan. Fields, in order: clone size, V gene, D gene, J gene, CDR3 DNA, CDR3 protein. The D gene is left open where the match is weak. Only some rows state a clone size, as once, few, many or a class for expanded clones.

>-|TRBV30|TRBD1|TRBJ1-4
TGTGCCTGGAGTGTACAGGGGGGGACGGAAAAACTGTTTTTT
CAWSVQGGTEKLFF
>-|TRBV7-2|TRBD2|TRBJ2-5
TGTGCCAGCAGTCTAGCGGGAGCGGGTGAGACCCAGTACTTC
CASSLAGAGETQYF
>-|TRBV19|-|TRBJ2-1
TGTGCCAGTAGTGCAAGGGGACTCGCAAGCTCCTACAATGAGCAGTTCTTC
CASSARGLASSYNEQFF
>-|TRBV28|-|TRBJ1-2
TGTGCCAGCAGTTTAGGGCTGGGGGGCTATGGCTACACCTTC
CASSLGLGGYGYTF
>-|TRBV28|-|TRBJ2-1
TGTGCCAGCAGTTTATCTCGCCAGGGCTCCTACAATGAGCAGTTCTTC
CASSLSRQGSYNEQFF
>-|TRBV5-4|-|TRBJ2-1
TGTGCCAGCAGCTGGGGGGGGCGCAGCGGAAGGTACAATGAGCAGTTCTTC
CASSWGGRSGRYNEQFF
>-|TRBV24-1|-|TRBJ2-6
TGTGCCACCAGTGGCGGGTCCCCTGGAGGTGGGGCCAACGTCCTGACTTTC
CATSGGSPGGGANVLTF
>-|TRBV20-1|-|TRBJ1-5
TGCAGTGCTAGTCAAGTGACTACTAGCAATCAGCCCCAGCATTTT
CSASQVTTSNQPQHF
>-|TRBV21-1|-|TRBJ2-1
TGTGCCAGCAGCACACAACCGGGGGACTTCAATGAGCAGTTCTTC
CASSTQPGDFNEQFF
>-|TRBV30|TRBD1|TRBJ2-5
TGTGCCTGGAGTCCACAGGGGGCCTCAAAAGAGACCCAGTACTTC
CAWSPQGASKETQYF
>-|TRBV19|-|TRBJ2-7
TGTGCCAGTAGTATTGTCAGGGGTAAGCAAAGGGACGAGCAGTACTTC
CASSIVRGKQRDEQYF
>-|TRBV29-1|TRBD1|TRBJ2-5
TGCAGCGTTCCCGGACAGGGGGCAGGGGAGACCCAGTACTTC
CSVPGQGAGETQYF
>-|TRBV5-1|-|TRBJ1-1
TGCGCCAGCAGCTTGGTTCGGGGAAGGGCTGAAGCTTTCTTT
CASSLVRGRAEAFF
>-|TRBV29-1|-|TRBJ1-2
TGCAGCGTCCCACAGGGATCGGGTTATGGCTACACCTTC
CSVPQGSGYGYTF
>-|TRBV2|-|TRBJ2-7
TGTGCCAGCAGGGCACAGGGTGAGGTTCCGTACGAGCAGTACTTC
CASRAQGEVPYEQYF
>-|TRBV6-5|TRBD1|TRBJ1-2
TGTGCCAGCAACTCCGGCGGCAGGGGGGACTATGGCTACACCTTC
CASNSGGRGDYGYTF
>-|TRBV3-1/TRBV3-2|-|TRBJ2-3
TGTGCCAGCAGCCAAGATCTGGATACGCAGTATTTT
CASSQDLDTQYF
>-|TRBV11-2|TRBD1|TRBJ2-7
TGTGCCAGCAGCCTCGGACAGGGGGAGTACGAGCAGTACTTC
CASSLGQGEYEQYF
>-|TRBV7-9|-|TRBJ2-5
TGTGCCAGCAGCTTCGATCAGGCCCCAGAGACCCAGTACTTC
CASSFDQAPETQYF
>-|TRBV6-6|TRBD1|TRBJ1-5
TGTGCCAGCAGCCGAGGGACAGCCGCATACAATAGCAATCAGCCCCAGCATTTT
CASSRGTAAYNSNQPQHF
>-|TRBV24-1|-|TRBJ2-2
TGTGCCACCAGTGATTTGGCGACTAGGGGCACCGGGGAGCTGTTTTTT
CATSDLATRGTGELFF
>-|TRBV3-1/TRBV3-2|-|TRBJ2-3
TGTGCCAGCAGCCAATCTATACTGACGCAGTATTTT
CASSQSILTQYF
>-|TRBV27|-|TRBJ2-7
TGTGCCAGCAGTTTGTCGACAGGACCGTACGAGCAGTACTTC
CASSLSTGPYEQYF
>-|TRBV5-6|-|TRBJ2-1
TGTGCCAGCAGCTTGGTGCAAGCCAATGAGCAGTTCTTC
CASSLVQANEQFF
>few|TRBV4-3|-|TRBJ1-6
TGCGCCAGCAGCCAAGGGGAGGGGAGGGATTCACCCCTCCACTTT
CASSQGEGRDSPLHF
>-|TRBV5-1|TRBD1|TRBJ2-7
TGCGCCAGCAGCCTGTGGGGACAGGTAATAGGCGAGCAGTACTTC
CASSLWGQVIGEQYF
>few|TRBV9|-|TRBJ2-3
TGTGCCAGCAGTGTAGCGGAGTACACAGATACGCAGTATTTT
CASSVAEYTDTQYF
>-|TRBV5-8|TRBD1|TRBJ2-7
TGTGCCAGCAGCTCGGGACAGACCTACGAGCAGTACTTC
CASSSGQTYEQYF
>once|TRBV5-5|TRBD1|TRBJ1-2
TGTGCCAGCAGCTTGGCTCCGAGACAGGGAGCTAACTATGGCTACACCTTC
CASSLAPRQGANYGYTF
>-|TRBV7-7|-|TRBJ1-1
TGTGCTAGCAGCTCCACGACAGGCACTGAAGCTTTCTTT
CASSSTTGTEAFF
>many|TRBV4-3|-|TRBJ2-7
TGCGCCAGCAGCCGTTCGGTTTTTCCCTACGAGCAGTACTTC
CASSRSVFPYEQYF
>-|TRBV3-1/TRBV3-2|-|TRBJ2-2
TGTGCCAGCTGCCTACTGATCACCGGGGAGCTGTTTTTT
CASCLLITGELFF
>-|TRBV10-3|TRBD2|TRBJ2-3
TGTGCCATCAGTGTTGGGACTAGCGGGGCAGATACGCAGTATTTT
CAISVGTSGADTQYF
>-|TRBV5-8|-|TRBJ1-4
TGTGCCAGCAGCTTGGTCGGTGGGAGGATTAATGAAAAACTGTTTTTT
CASSLVGGRINEKLFF
>-|TRBV5-1|-|TRBJ1-2
TGCGCCAGCAGTGGAGGGCCGGCAGACCTTGGCTACACCTTC
CASSGGPADLGYTF
>-|TRBV18|TRBD1|TRBJ2-5
TGTGCCAGCTCACCACGGAACCGGGACAGGGGGGAGACCCAGTACTTC
CASSPRNRDRGETQYF
>-|TRBV14|TRBD2|TRBJ2-7
TGTGCCAGCAGCCAAGGGCTAGCGGGTGCCTACGAGCAGTACTTC
CASSQGLAGAYEQYF
>-|TRBV2|-|TRBJ1-3
TGTGCCAGCAATCGGGCAGGGACTGCCTCTGGAAACACCATATATTTT
CASNRAGTASGNTIYF
>-|TRBV30|-|TRBJ1-5
TGTGCCTGGATGAAGCGGGGGGCATCGGGCAATCAGCCCCAGCATTTT
CAWMKRGASGNQPQHF
>-|TRBV7-2|-|TRBJ1-1
TGTGCCAGCAGCTTAGAGAGTAGCCGTGCGAACACTGAAGCTTTCTTT
CASSLESSRANTEAFF
>-|TRBV7-2|-|TRBJ1-1
TGTGCCAGCAGCTTCCACAGGGTCCCGAACACTGAAGCTTTCTTT
CASSFHRVPNTEAFF
>once|TRBV2|TRBD1|TRBJ1-4
TGTGCCAGCAGTGCACAGGGGTTAAAGGAAAAACTGTTTTTT
CASSAQGLKEKLFF
>-|TRBV5-4|TRBD2|TRBJ2-1
TGTGCCATCCGTAGCGGGGGCCTATCGGGTGAGCAGTTCTTC
CAIRSGGLSGEQFF
>few|TRBV7-9|-|TRBJ1-5
TGTGCCAGCAGCCGCACCGGAGGTATGAGCAATCAGCCCCAGCATTTT
CASSRTGGMSNQPQHF
>-|TRBV7-9|-|TRBJ1-1
TGTGCCAGCAGCTTAGGGGCGAGGAACACTGAAGCTTTCTTT
CASSLGARNTEAFF
>-|TRBV7-3|TRBD2|TRBJ2-5
TGTGCCAGCAGCTTAATATCCCCCGCGGGCAGCGGGGGGCTAGCACAGTACTTC
CASSLISPAGSGGLAQYF
>-|TRBV5-1|-|TRBJ2-3
TGCGCCAGCAGCTTGGTCGTCAGCACAGATACGCAGTATTTT
CASSLVVSTDTQYF
>-|TRBV6-5|-|TRBJ1-6
TGTGCCAGCAACTTCGGACAGATTAATTCACCCCTCCACTTT
CASNFGQINSPLHF
>-|TRBV28|-|TRBJ2-7
TGTGCCAGCAGTTTATTGGGTCAGGTTATACAGGAGGGGTACTTC
CASSLLGQVIQEGYF
>-|TRBV5-4|-|TRBJ1-4
TGTGCCAGCAGCTCGAAGGCGGGTATCGAAAAACTGTTTTTT
CASSSKAGIEKLFF
>-|TRBV2|TRBD1|TRBJ2-7
TGTGCCAGCAGTGCCGGGACAGGGTCTTACGAGCAGTACTTC
CASSAGTGSYEQYF
>-|TRBV9|-|TRBJ2-2
TGTGCCAGCAGCCCAAGACAGCACCTAATGGGCGGCGGGGAGCTGTTTTTT
CASSPRQHLMGGGELFF
>-|TRBV30|-|TRBJ2-7
TGTGCCTGGAGTTTTAACCGGGGAGAGCAGTACTTC
CAWSFNRGEQYF